This T cell receptor beta chain came from a study of identical twins. Germline V gene data show CDR1 as MNHNY and CDR2 as SVGAGI (reference sequence). Trimming left V 2 bases short and J 11 bases short, with 15 bases between. The CDR3 covers 13 residues. Template switching created a universal primer site, and the cDNA included unique molecular identifiers. MiXCR was run by TCRdb on the 5' RACE reads, yielding one entry per CDR3 protein. Of under 900,000 distinct CDR3 sequences listed, roughly 12% are singletons. This clonotype has a handful of counts. These data were likewise used in another study, on yellow fever vaccine responses in identical twins.

Sequencing input: PBMCs. This TCR came from a young woman in good health. The rearrangement links TRBV6-6 to TRBJ1-1; no definite D call. CDR3 protein: CASSYPDRVRAFF. DNA for the CDR3: TGTGCCAGCAGTTACCCTGATCGGGTTAGGGCTTTCTTT.